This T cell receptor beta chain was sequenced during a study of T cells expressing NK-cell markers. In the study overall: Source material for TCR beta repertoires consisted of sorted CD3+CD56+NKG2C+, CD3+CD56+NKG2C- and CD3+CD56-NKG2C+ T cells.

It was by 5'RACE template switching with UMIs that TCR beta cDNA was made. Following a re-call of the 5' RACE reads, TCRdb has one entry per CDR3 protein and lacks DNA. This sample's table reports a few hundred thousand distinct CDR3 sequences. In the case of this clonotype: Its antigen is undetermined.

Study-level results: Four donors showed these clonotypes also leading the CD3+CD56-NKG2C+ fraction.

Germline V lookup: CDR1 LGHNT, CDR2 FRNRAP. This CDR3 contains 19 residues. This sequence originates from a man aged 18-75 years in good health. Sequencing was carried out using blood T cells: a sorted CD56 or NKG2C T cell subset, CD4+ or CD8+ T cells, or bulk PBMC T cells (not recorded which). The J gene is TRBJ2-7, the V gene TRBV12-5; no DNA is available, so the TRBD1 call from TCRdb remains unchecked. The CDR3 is CASGSHLLDSQGEGYEQYF.